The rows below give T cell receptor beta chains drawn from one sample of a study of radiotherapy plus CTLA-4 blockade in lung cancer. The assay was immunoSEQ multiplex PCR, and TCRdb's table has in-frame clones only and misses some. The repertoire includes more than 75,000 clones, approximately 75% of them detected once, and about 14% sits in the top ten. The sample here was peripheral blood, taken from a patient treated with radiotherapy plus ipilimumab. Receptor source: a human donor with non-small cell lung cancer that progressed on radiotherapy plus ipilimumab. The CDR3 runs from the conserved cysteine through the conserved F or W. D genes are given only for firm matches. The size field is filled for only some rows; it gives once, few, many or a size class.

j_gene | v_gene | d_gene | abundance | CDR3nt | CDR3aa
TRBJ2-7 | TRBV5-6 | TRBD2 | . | TGTGCCAGCAGCCCCAAGGGACTAGCGGGAGGGCCGTCAGAGCAGTACTTC | CASSPKGLAGGPSEQYF
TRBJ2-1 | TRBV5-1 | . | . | TGCGCCAGCAGCTTGGAAGGGGAACCCTACAATGAGCAGTTCTTC | CASSLEGEPYNEQFF
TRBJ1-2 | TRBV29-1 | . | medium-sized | TGCAGCGTAGTTCCGGGCTCCGGGGGCTACACCTTC | CSVVPGSGGYTF
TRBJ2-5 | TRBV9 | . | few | TGTGCCAGCAGCCCTAGCGGAGGGGGGGAGACCCAGTACTTC | CASSPSGGGETQYF
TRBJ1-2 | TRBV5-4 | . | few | TGTGCCAGCAGCTTCCGGGGGGCGGATTATGGCTACACCTTC | CASSFRGADYGYTF
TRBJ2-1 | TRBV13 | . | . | TGTGCCAGCAGTGCGGTCCCGGGACTCGTCAATGAGCAGTTCTTC | CASSAVPGLVNEQFF
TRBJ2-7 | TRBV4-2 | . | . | TGTGCCAGCAGAGGGCAGACCTACGAGCAGTACTTC | CASRGQTYEQYF
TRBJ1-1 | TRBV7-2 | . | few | TGTGCCAGCAGTCTACAATTGGGGGTTGAAGCTTTCTTT | CASSLQLGVEAFF
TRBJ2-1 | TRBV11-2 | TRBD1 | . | TGTGCCGGCAGCCAGGGACAGACCAATGAGCAGTTCTTC | CAGSQGQTNEQFF
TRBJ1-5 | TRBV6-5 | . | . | TGTGCCAGCGTGTTAATTAGCGGTCAGCCCCAGCATTTT | CASVLISGQPQHF
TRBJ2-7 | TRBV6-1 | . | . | TGTGCCGGCAGCTCAGGGGAATCCTACGAGCAGTACTTC | CAGSSGESYEQYF
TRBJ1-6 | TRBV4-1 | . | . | TGCGCCAGCAGCCAAGAAGTCCGGGTCTCCTATAATTCACCCCTCCACTTT | CASSQEVRVSYNSPLHF
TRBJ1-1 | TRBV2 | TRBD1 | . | TGTGCCAGCAGTCAGACAGGGACTGAAGCTTTCTTT | CASSQTGTEAFF
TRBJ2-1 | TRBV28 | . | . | TGTGCCAGCAGTCCGGACAACAATGAGCAGTTCTTC | CASSPDNNEQFF
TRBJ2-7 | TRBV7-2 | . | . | TGTGCCAGCAGCCTGTCCCCTGGATCCGAGCAGTACTTC | CASSLSPGSEQYF
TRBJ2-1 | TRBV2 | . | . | TGTGCCAGCTCGCGCAGCTCCTACAATGAGCAGTTCTTC | CASSRSSYNEQFF
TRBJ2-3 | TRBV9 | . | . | TGTGCCAGCAGCGTTGGGGGCAGGGGAAGCACAGATACGCAGTATTTT | CASSVGGRGSTDTQYF
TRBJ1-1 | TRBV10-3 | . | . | TGTGCCATCAGGCAAGAAGGGGAGGGCTCGGACACTGAAGCTTTCTTT | CAIRQEGEGSDTEAFF
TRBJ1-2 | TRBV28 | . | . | TGTGCCAGCAGTTCGCCGCGAGGGCTGATTTTCTATGGCTACACCTTC | CASSSPRGLIFYGYTF
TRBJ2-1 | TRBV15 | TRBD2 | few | TGTGCCACCAGCGGGATGGGAGGGTACAATGAGCAGTTCTTC | CATSGMGGYNEQFF
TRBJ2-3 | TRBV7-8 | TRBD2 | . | TGTGCCAGCAGCCAAGGGACTAGCGGGAACCGGGATACGCAGTATTTT | CASSQGTSGNRDTQYF
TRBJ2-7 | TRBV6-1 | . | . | TGTGCCAGCAGTGAGCTGGGCCCCCACTACGAGCAGTACTTC | CASSELGPHYEQYF
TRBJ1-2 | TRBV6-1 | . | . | TGTGCCAGCAGGGACCCGGGCTACACCTTC | CASRDPGYTF
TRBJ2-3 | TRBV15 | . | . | TGTGCCACCAGCAGAGATCTCCGGCAGGGTGGCCCTAGCACAGATACGCAGTATTTT | CATSRDLRQGGPSTDTQYF
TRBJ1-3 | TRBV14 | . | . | TGTGCCAGCAGCCAAGCCAGGGCGGCGGGAAACACCATATATTTT | CASSQARAAGNTIYF
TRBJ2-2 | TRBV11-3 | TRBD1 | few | TGTGCCAGCAGCAACTACAGGGGGCGGGCCGGGGAGCTGTTTTTT | CASSNYRGRAGELFF
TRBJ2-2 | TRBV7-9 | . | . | TGTGCCAGCAGCGTACACCAGGGGATCAACACCGGGGAGCTGTTTTTT | CASSVHQGINTGELFF
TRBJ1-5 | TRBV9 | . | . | TGTGCCAGCAGCGGGACCAGTCATAGCAATCAGCCCCAGCATTTT | CASSGTSHSNQPQHF
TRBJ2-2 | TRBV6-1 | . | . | TGTGCCAGCAGTGGTGGGCCCGGGGAGCTGTTTTTT | CASSGGPGELFF
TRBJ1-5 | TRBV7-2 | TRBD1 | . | TGTGCCAGCAGCACCCGACAGGGGGCAGGTCAGCCCCAGCATTTT | CASSTRQGAGQPQHF
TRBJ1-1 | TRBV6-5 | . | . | TGTGCCAGCAGTTTTCCACCAGGGCGGGGGACTGAAGCTTTCTTT | CASSFPPGRGTEAFF
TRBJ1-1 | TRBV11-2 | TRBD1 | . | TGTGCCAGCAGCCTCTGGGGACAGGATGAAGCTTTCTTT | CASSLWGQDEAFF